The rows below give T cell receptor beta chains drawn from one sample of a study of post-analysis software for immune sequencing data. Via MiXCR, TCRdb re-called the PCR reads, giving one row per CDR3 protein. The data contain about 460,000 distinct CDR3 sequences, 40% to 55% of them singletons. The sample taken for sequencing was blood. The receptor source for this set is a girl between 10 and 17 years old with multiple sclerosis. Each CDR3 is given with its conserved first and last residue. The order of the fields is D gene, J gene, CDR3 length, V gene, clone size, CDR3 DNA, CDR3 protein. D genes are given only for firm matches. The size of a clone is reported for some rows only, either as once, few or many, or as a class for expanded clones.

TRBD1	TRBJ2-1	15	TRBV6-1	NA	TGTGCCAGCAGGAACCCTGGACAGGGCGGCAATGAGCAGTTCTTC	CASRNPGQGGNEQFF
TRBD2	TRBJ2-5	15	TRBV20-1	NA	TGCAGTGCTAGAGTTACCGGACTAGCGGGAGAGACCCAGTACTTC	CSARVTGLAGETQYF
TRBD2	TRBJ2-1	15	TRBV29-1	NA	TGCAGCGTGTCCTTAGCGGGTACCTCCTACAATGAGCAGTTCTTC	CSVSLAGTSYNEQFF
NA	TRBJ2-3	15	TRBV20-1	NA	TGCAGTGCCCCCATCGGGGGCAATGGCGCAGATACGCAGTATTTT	CSAPIGGNGADTQYF
NA	TRBJ1-1	13	TRBV5-1	few	TGCGCCAGCAGCCCAGGGCAGGGGCAGGAAGCTTTCTTT	CASSPGQGQEAFF
NA	TRBJ2-2	14	TRBV20-1	NA	TGCAGTGCTAGAGTAGGGAGAAACACCGGGGAGCTGTTTTTT	CSARVGRNTGELFF
TRBD2	TRBJ2-1	15	TRBV15	once	TGTGCCACCAGCAGAGATCCGGGGGGTGACGATGAGCAGTTCTTC	CATSRDPGGDDEQFF
NA	TRBJ2-7	14	TRBV28	NA	TGTGCCAGCAGCCCCGGACGGATCGGGGACGAGCAGTACTTC	CASSPGRIGDEQYF
NA	TRBJ1-1	14	TRBV11-2	once	TGTGCCAGCAGCTTGGGGTTAGTCGGGGTTGAAGCTTTCTTT	CASSLGLVGVEAFF
NA	TRBJ1-6	18	TRBV5-1	NA	TGCGCCAGCAGCCTGCAAAGGGGCGAGGCTTTGGGGTCTTCACCCCTCCACTTT	CASSLQRGEALGSSPLHF
TRBD2	TRBJ2-1	17	TRBV5-1	NA	TGCGCCAGCAGCTCCCCATGGGGCGGGAGCTCCTACAATGAGCAGTTCTTC	CASSSPWGGSSYNEQFF
NA	TRBJ2-5	15	TRBV24-1	few	TGTGCCACCAGTGAGGGTAGCTGGGACCAAGAGACCCAGTACTTC	CATSEGSWDQETQYF
TRBD2	TRBJ2-1	16	TRBV3-1	NA	TGTGCCAGCAGCCAGGAAGCGGGAGGCCGTCGAAATGAGCAGTTCTTC	CASSQEAGGRRNEQFF
NA	TRBJ1-1	13	TRBV4-1	once	TGCGCCAGCAGCCAAGGAGAGAGTACTGAAGCTTTCTTT	CASSQGESTEAFF
NA	TRBJ2-3	16	TRBV6-6	NA	TGTGCCAGCAGTTACTCGACCAGCAGCCGGAGGGGTACGCAGTATTTT	CASSYSTSSRRGTQYF
TRBD1	TRBJ1-2	13	TRBV7-9	NA	TGTGCCAGCAGCCCGACAGGGAAGGTTGGCTACACCTTC	CASSPTGKVGYTF
NA	TRBJ1-1	15	TRBV3-1	NA	TGTGCCAGCAGATCGGGCCGGGGGAGGAACACTGAAGCTTTCTTT	CASRSGRGRNTEAFF
NA	TRBJ1-6	16	TRBV4-3	NA	TGCGCCAGCAGCCAAGGCGGTGCAGGGGTTTCTTCACCCCTCCACTTT	CASSQGGAGVSSPLHF
TRBD1	TRBJ1-5	15	TRBV11-2	few	TGTGCCAGCAGCTTAACAGGGGGTCGCAATCAGCCCCAGCATTTT	CASSLTGGRNQPQHF
NA	TRBJ2-3	15	TRBV5-1	NA	TGCGCCAGCGGCCTCGGCGGGGTGGGCACAGATACGCAGTATTTT	CASGLGGVGTDTQYF
NA	TRBJ2-7	15	TRBV20-1	NA	TGCAGTGCTAGAGATCGGGCCGGAGGGATGTACGAGCAGTACTTC	CSARDRAGGMYEQYF
NA	TRBJ2-7	16	TRBV5-5	NA	TGTGCCAGCAGCTTGTTATGGACTCCCAGCTCCTACGAGCAGTACTTC	CASSLLWTPSSYEQYF
TRBD1	TRBJ1-4	15	TRBV7-6	NA	TGTGCCAGCAGCTTGATCAGGGGGCAAAGGGAAAAACTGTTTTTT	CASSLIRGQREKLFF
TRBD2	TRBJ2-7	15	TRBV9	NA	TGTGCCAGCAGCGTAGAGGCTAGCGGGAGTTACGAGCAGTACTTC	CASSVEASGSYEQYF
TRBD2	TRBJ2-1	13	TRBV20-1	few	TGCAGTGCCACCGGGACTAGTTGGTATGAGCAGTTCTTC	CSATGTSWYEQFF
TRBD2	TRBJ2-7	15	TRBV12-3/TRBV12-4	NA	TGTGCCAGCAGTTCGCCCTTCGGGAGGTTGGGCGAGCAGTACTTC	CASSSPFGRLGEQYF
NA	TRBJ2-7	15	TRBV20-1	few	TGCAGTGCTAGAGATGGGGGGACCCTAAACAACGAGCAGTACTTC	CSARDGGTLNNEQYF
TRBD2	TRBJ2-7	15	TRBV7-2	NA	TGTGCCAGCAGCTTAATGGGACTAGCAGACTACGAGCAGTACTTC	CASSLMGLADYEQYF
NA	TRBJ2-7	15	TRBV28	few	TGTGCCAGCAGGTCTCGACAGCCCGTTCAATACGAGCAGTACTTC	CASRSRQPVQYEQYF
TRBD2	TRBJ2-7	17	TRBV20-1	NA	TGCAGTGCTAGAAGTAGGACTAGCGGGAGGGGTTGGCGCGAGCAGTACTTC	CSARSRTSGRGWREQYF
NA	TRBJ2-1	15	TRBV20-1	NA	TGCAGTGCTAGAGATACCACCAGGGCGCGGAGTGAGCAGTTCTTC	CSARDTTRARSEQFF
TRBD1	TRBJ1-2	15	TRBV25-1	NA	TGTGCCAGCAGCAGACAGGGAGGGGGCAACTATGGCTACACCTTC	CASSRQGGGNYGYTF
NA	TRBJ2-4	14	TRBV3-1	few	TGTGCCAGCAGCCAAATGACAGCCAAAAACATTCAGTACTTC	CASSQMTAKNIQYF
NA	TRBJ2-7	16	TRBV6-6	NA	TGTGCCAGCAGTCGCAAGGACCCAACCGGGCCCTACGAGCAGTACTTC	CASSRKDPTGPYEQYF
TRBD2	TRBJ2-1	13	TRBV20-1	NA	TGCAGTGCTAGAGAGGTAATAGCGGGAGTGGCGTTCTTC	CSAREVIAGVAFF
TRBD2	TRBJ2-1	16	TRBV2	NA	TGTGCCAGCAGTGAGACAGCGGGAGGCTTTTACAATGAGCAGTTCTTC	CASSETAGGFYNEQFF
NA	TRBJ1-5	13	TRBV20-1	few	TGCAGTGCGGGGCAAGTTAGCAATCAGCCCCAGCATTTT	CSAGQVSNQPQHF
NA	TRBJ2-1	17	TRBV6-6	once	TGTGCCAGCAGATTCTCCCTAACTACGAGCTCCTACAATGAGCAGTTCTTC	CASRFSLTTSSYNEQFF
TRBD1	TRBJ1-1	15	TRBV11-2	NA	TGTGCCAGCAGCTTGGACCCCGGACAGGCCACTGAAGCTTTCTTT	CASSLDPGQATEAFF
TRBD1	TRBJ2-7	16	TRBV2	once	TGTGCCAGCAGACCTCGAGCCGGACAGGGGACCTACGAGCAGTACTTC	CASRPRAGQGTYEQYF
TRBD2	TRBJ2-1	16	TRBV20-1	few	TGCAGTGCCATACAAATTGGGACTAGCGGGAGCGATGAGCAGTTCTTC	CSAIQIGTSGSDEQFF
NA	TRBJ1-2	12	TRBV20-1	few	TGCAGTGCTAGTAACAGGGCTTATGGCTACACCTTC	CSASNRAYGYTF
TRBD2	TRBJ2-1	16	TRBV6-5	NA	TGTGTCAGCAGGGGACTAGCGGGAGGGCATTCGAATGAGCAGTTCTTC	CVSRGLAGGHSNEQFF
NA	TRBJ1-1	12	TRBV4-1	NA	TGCGCCAGCAGCCAAGTCAGAACTGAAGCTTTCTTT	CASSQVRTEAFF
NA	TRBJ1-2	12	TRBV7-9	few	TGTGCCAGCAGCACCGACAACTATGGCTACACCTTC	CASSTDNYGYTF
NA	TRBJ2-4	17	TRBV4-1	few	TGCGCCAGCAGCCAAGGAGGGGGTAGCGGAGCCAAAAACATTCAGTACTTC	CASSQGGGSGAKNIQYF
NA	TRBJ2-7	15	TRBV7-3	once	TGTGCCAGCAGTCAAACCGGGCCTCTGGACGGCGAGCAGTACTTC	CASSQTGPLDGEQYF
NA	TRBJ1-5	15	TRBV9	NA	TGTGCCAGCAGCCCCCACGACGCGCGCAATCAGCCCCAGCATTTT	CASSPHDARNQPQHF